This entry lists 12 T cell receptor beta chains sequenced from one sample in a study of T cell responses to AZD1222 COVID-19 vaccine (dated by TCRdb to about 2021). Libraries were built with the immunoSEQ multiplex PCR assay. The table comes from immuneACCESS by way of TCRdb, which keeps in-frame sequences with V and J called. Part of the clones is missing from these tables; in studies checked, under half for an unresolved V gene and the rest for unknown reasons. The sample table records roughly 150,000 clones; 70% to 90% of these occur just once. Clones ranked in the top ten supply approximately 4.5% of the sample. The sample's time point label is to be understood as: baseline before first vaccination. This material consisted of peripheral blood, taken on day 0 of AZD1222 vaccination. All receptors come from an adult in good health.

This clone was recorded only once. One junction end does not reproduce the germline sequence, and a read error may be involved. The chain couples TRBV18 to TRBJ1-2; D gene ambiguous. This CDR3 comprises 14 residues. Per germline, CDR1 KGHSH and CDR2 LQKENI. For the CDR3, the DNA is TGTGCCAGCTCACCGTTAACAATAAGAGAACTACCGAGTTTC. It translates to CASSPLTIRELPSF.

This chain connects TRBV4-2 to TRBJ1-5; D possibly corresponds to TRBD1 (6 bases). Trimming pared 0 bases from V and 6 bases from J, leaving 18 bases between. In germline, CDR1 is LGHNA, CDR2 YNFKEQ. This CDR3 has 17 residues. CDR3 amino acids: CASSQEVLQGTTQPQHF. In nucleotides, the CDR3 is TGTGCCAGCAGCCAAGAGGTTTTACAGGGAACAACTCAGCCCCAGCATTTT.

The chain combines TRBV20-1 with TRBJ2-5; D gene ambiguous. This CDR3 is 12 amino acids long. Germline assignment: CDR1 DFQATT and CDR2 SNEGSKA (reference sequence). Trimming stripped 3 bases from V and 5 bases from J, with 10 bases between. CDR3: CSASGLTETQYF. The CDR3 region has the DNA TGCAGTGCTAGTGGCCTCACGGAGACCCAGTACTTC.

The chain recombines TRBV2 with TRBJ2-7, with D possibly being TRBD1 (6 bases). There are 13 residues in the CDR3. Per the germline V gene, CDR1 is SNHLY and CDR2 is FYNNEI. V was trimmed by 5 bases and J by 3 bases, leaving 11 bases between them. The CDR3 nucleotides are TGTGCCAGCAGTACAGGGCCTCTCTACGAGCAGTACTTC. This translates into CASSTGPLYEQYF.

J is TRBJ1-4 and V is TRBV4-1; TRBD1 is a possible D gene (6 bases). The germline V gene has CDR1 MGHRA and CDR2 YSYEKL. V was pared by 3 bases and J by 2 bases, with 13 bases between. There are 16 residues in the CDR3. The CDR3 region is CASSHPNRETNEKLFF. CDR3 nucleotides: TGCGCCAGCAGCCATCCAAACAGGGAGACTAATGAAAAACTGTTTTTT.

The rearrangement links TRBV7-2 to TRBJ1-6; no firm D call. The CDR3 has 15 amino acids. Germline CDR1 is SGHTA and CDR2 is FQGNSA. V was trimmed by 2 bases and J by 13 bases, leaving 18 bases between them. The CDR3 here is CASSLSPRAYGPLHF. CDR3 bases: TGTGCCAGCAGCTTATCACCCCGGGCCTACGGGCCCCTCCACTTT.

The genes are TRBV7-7 and TRBJ2-3; either TRBD1 or TRBD2 may supply D (6 bases each). The length of the CDR3 is 11 residues. Germline CDR1 and CDR2: SSHAT and FNYEAQ (reference sequence). CDR3 protein: CAVGGIDTQYF. DNA for the CDR3: TGTGCTGTAGGGGGGATAGATACGCAGTATTTT.

The chain has TRBV2 and TRBJ1-2, with a possible D match to TRBD1 (5 bases). Germline values: CDR1 SNHLY, CDR2 FYNNEI. CDR3 length equals 15 residues. V lost 0 bases and J lost 0, with 8 bases in between. The CDR3 is CASSEAQEANYGYTF. CDR3 bases: TGTGCCAGCAGTGAAGCACAGGAAGCTAACTATGGCTACACCTTC. Filled out from reference TRBV2 and TRBJ1-2, the complete variable domain reads EPEVTQTPSHQVTQMGQEVILRCVPISNHLYFYWYRQILGQKVEFLVSFYNNEISEKSEIFDDQFSVERPDGSNFTLKIRSTKLEDSAMYFCASSEAQEANYGYTFGSGTRLTVV.

The V and J genes are TRBV6-6 and TRBJ2-7; possibly TRBD2 for D (5 bases). V lost 5 bases, J lost 2 bases, and 10 bases lay in between. CDR3 length equals 13 residues. In germline, CDR1 is MNHNY, CDR2 SVGAGI (reference sequence). In DNA form, the CDR3 reads TGTGCCAGCAGTGGAACGGGGACCTACGAGCAGTACTTC. As protein: CASSGTGTYEQYF.

The genes are TRBV6-4 and TRBJ2-1, with TRBD2 matching over 12 bases. Trimming at V came to 4 bases and at J to 7 bases, leaving 5 bases not matched to a gene. The length of the CDR3 is 15 residues. Germline V gene sequence: CDR1 MRHNA, CDR2 SNTAGT. In DNA, the CDR3 is TGTGCCAGCAGTGCAAGGACTAGCGGGGTAAATGAGCAGTTCTTC. As protein: CASSARTSGVNEQFF.

CDR3 DNA: TGTGCCAGCACACCTACAGGGGACTTGGTTCATGAGCAGTTCTTC. This sequence encodes CASTPTGDLVHEQFF. This sequence joins TRBV5-4 and TRBJ2-1; TRBD1 might be the D (7 bases). The V gene lost 6 bases and the J gene lost 8 bases, with 21 bases spanning the gap. The V gene's germline CDR1 is SGHNT and CDR2 YYREEE (reference sequence). The CDR3 runs to 15 residues.

This chain uses TRBV6-5 with TRBJ1-5; no reliable D call. The V gene lost 0 bases and the J gene lost 6 bases, with 12 bases spanning the gap. The CDR3 loop spans 15 amino acids. Germline loops: CDR1 MNHEY, CDR2 SVGAGI. CDR3 in amino acids: CASSYSGRNGQPQHF. The CDR3 DNA sequence: TGTGCCAGCAGTTACTCGGGCAGGAACGGTCAGCCCCAGCATTTT.